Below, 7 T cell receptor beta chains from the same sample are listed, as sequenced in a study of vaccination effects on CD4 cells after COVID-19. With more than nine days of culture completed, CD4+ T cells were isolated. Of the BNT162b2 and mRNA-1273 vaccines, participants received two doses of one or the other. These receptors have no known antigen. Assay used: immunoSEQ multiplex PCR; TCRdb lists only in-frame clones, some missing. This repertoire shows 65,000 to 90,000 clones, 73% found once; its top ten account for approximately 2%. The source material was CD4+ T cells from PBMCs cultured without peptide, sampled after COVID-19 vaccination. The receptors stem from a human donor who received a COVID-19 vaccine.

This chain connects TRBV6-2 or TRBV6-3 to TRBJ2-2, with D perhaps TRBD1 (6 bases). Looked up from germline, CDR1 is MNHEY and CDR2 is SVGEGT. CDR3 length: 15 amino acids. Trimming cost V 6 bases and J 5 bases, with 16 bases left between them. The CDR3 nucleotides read TGTGCCAGCAGCTCCCCTGTGAGGGGGACCGGGGAGCTGTTTTTT. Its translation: CASSSPVRGTGELFF.

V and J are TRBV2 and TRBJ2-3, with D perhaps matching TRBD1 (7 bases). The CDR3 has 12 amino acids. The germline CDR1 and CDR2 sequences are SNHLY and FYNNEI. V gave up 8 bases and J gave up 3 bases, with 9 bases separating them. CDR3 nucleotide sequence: TGTGCCAGCGCGGGACAGACAGATACGCAGTATTTT. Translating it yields CASAGQTDTQYF.

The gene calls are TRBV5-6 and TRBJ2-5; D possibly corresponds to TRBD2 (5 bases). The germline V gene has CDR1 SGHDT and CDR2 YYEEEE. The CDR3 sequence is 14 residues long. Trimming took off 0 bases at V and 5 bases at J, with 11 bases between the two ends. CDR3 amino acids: CASSLASGGETQYF. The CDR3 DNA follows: TGTGCCAGCAGCTTGGCCTCTGGCGGGGAGACCCAGTACTTC. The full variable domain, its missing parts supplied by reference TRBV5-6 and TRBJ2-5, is DAGVTQSPTHLIKTRGQQVTLRCSPKSGHDTVSWYQQALGQGPQFIFQYYEEEERQRGNFPDRFSGHQFPNYSSELNVNALLLGDSALYLCASSLASGGETQYFGPGTRLLVL.

The CDR3 region has the DNA TGTGCCAGCAGCCGGGACAGTAACTATGGCTACACCTTC. Translation: CASSRDSNYGYTF. The rearrangement joins TRBV28 to TRBJ1-2, with 7 bases lining up with TRBD1. The CDR3 extends over 13 amino acids. Germline CDR1 reads MDHEN; CDR2 reads SYDVKM. V gave up 6 bases and J gave up 1 base; unmatched junction bases: 2.

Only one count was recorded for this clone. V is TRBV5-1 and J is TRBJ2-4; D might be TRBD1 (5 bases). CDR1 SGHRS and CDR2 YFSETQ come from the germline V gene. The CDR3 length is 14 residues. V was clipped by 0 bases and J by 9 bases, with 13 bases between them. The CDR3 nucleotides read TGCGCCAGCAGCTTGGCCTCAGGGTCCACCATTCAGTACTTC. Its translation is CASSLASGSTIQYF.

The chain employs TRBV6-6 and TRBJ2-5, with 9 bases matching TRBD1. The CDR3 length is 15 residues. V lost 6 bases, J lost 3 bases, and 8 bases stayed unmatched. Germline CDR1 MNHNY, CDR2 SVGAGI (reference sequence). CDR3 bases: TGTGCCAGCAGCTCTCCGGGACAGGGAGAAGAGACCCAGTACTTC. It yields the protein CASSSPGQGEETQYF.

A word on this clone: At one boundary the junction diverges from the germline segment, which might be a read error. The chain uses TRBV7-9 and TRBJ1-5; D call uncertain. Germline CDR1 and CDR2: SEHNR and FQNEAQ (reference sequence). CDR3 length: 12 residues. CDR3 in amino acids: CASSLALQPQHF. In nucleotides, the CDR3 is TGTGCCAGCAGCCTAGCTCTTCAGCCCCAGCATTTT.